A selection of T cell receptor beta chains follows, all from one sample in a study of Ad26.COV2.S vaccination and SARS-CoV-2 variants. The protocol was immunoSEQ multiplex PCR, while the TCRdb copy is restricted to in-frame clones and leaves out a portion. The data contain some 340,000 clones, around four fifths of them seen just once; the ten biggest clones take up about 2.1%. The sample here was peripheral blood, taken in a trial of Ad26.COV2.S vaccine versus placebo. These receptor sequences come from a person between 18 and 60 years old who received the Ad26.COV2.S COVID-19 vaccine or a placebo. Both conserved end residues are part of each CDR3. The order of the fields is CDR3 protein, J gene, V gene.

CDR3aa: CASSQRDGNTEAFF; j_gene: TRBJ1-1; v_gene: TRBV19
CDR3aa: CASGLGTLYEQYF; j_gene: TRBJ2-7; v_gene: TRBV12-5
CDR3aa: CATSRTNLGPYEQYF; j_gene: TRBJ2-7; v_gene: TRBV15
CDR3aa: CAIGVRRRELSTDTQYF; j_gene: TRBJ2-3; v_gene: TRBV10-3
CDR3aa: CASSPGTTTYEQYF; j_gene: TRBJ2-7; v_gene: TRBV4-1
CDR3aa: CASSFWGPGPNEQFF; j_gene: TRBJ2-1; v_gene: TRBV5-1
CDR3aa: CASSEISHQPQHF; j_gene: TRBJ1-5; v_gene: TRBV2
CDR3aa: CAWSVGLTETQYF; j_gene: TRBJ2-5; v_gene: TRBV30
CDR3aa: CASSFGQGTGELFF; j_gene: TRBJ2-2; v_gene: TRBV4-1
CDR3aa: CASNESGEDEQYF; j_gene: TRBJ2-7; v_gene: TRBV6-5
CDR3aa: CSVGQFQETQYF; j_gene: TRBJ2-5; v_gene: TRBV29-1
CDR3aa: CASSEEIVGNTEAFF; j_gene: TRBJ1-1; v_gene: TRBV2
CDR3aa: CASSLTGTFQPQHF; j_gene: TRBJ1-5; v_gene: TRBV5-5
CDR3aa: CASSREGQIAYGYTF; j_gene: TRBJ1-2; v_gene: TRBV4-2
CDR3aa: CASSEIFGGTVMGEQYF; j_gene: TRBJ2-7; v_gene: TRBV6-1
CDR3aa: CASSLVGAGVYEQYF; j_gene: TRBJ2-7; v_gene: TRBV7-9
CDR3aa: CASSRTRGDEQYF; j_gene: TRBJ2-7; v_gene: TRBV9
CDR3aa: CAISESGTSRFEQYF; j_gene: TRBJ2-7; v_gene: TRBV10-3
CDR3aa: CASSQEKSLYGYTF; j_gene: TRBJ1-2; v_gene: TRBV4-2
CDR3aa: CASSQPRDASGGARETQYF; j_gene: TRBJ2-5; v_gene: TRBV11-2
CDR3aa: CASSSLGNSPLHF; j_gene: TRBJ1-6; v_gene: TRBV12-3/TRBV12-4
CDR3aa: CASSLSNSGGVYLDTQYF; j_gene: TRBJ2-3; v_gene: TRBV5-1
CDR3aa: CSVASSGIEQFF; j_gene: TRBJ2-1; v_gene: TRBV29-1
CDR3aa: CASSRQGVDTGELFF; j_gene: TRBJ2-2; v_gene: TRBV5-1
CDR3aa: CASSLARTGGTSFF; j_gene: TRBJ1-1; v_gene: TRBV11-1
CDR3aa: CASSPRTSGEQFF; j_gene: TRBJ2-1; v_gene: TRBV11-3
CDR3aa: CASSFSGASYEQYF; j_gene: TRBJ2-7; v_gene: TRBV5-1
CDR3aa: CASSIFPGTSGGAVFF; j_gene: TRBJ2-1; v_gene: TRBV7-2
CDR3aa: CASSVGTATEAFF; j_gene: TRBJ1-1; v_gene: TRBV9
CDR3aa: CASHLFYNGRNTGELFF; j_gene: TRBJ2-2; v_gene: TRBV5-6
CDR3aa: CASSLGHEQYF; j_gene: TRBJ2-7; v_gene: TRBV28
CDR3aa: CASSEQGAQAFF; j_gene: TRBJ1-1; v_gene: TRBV6-4
CDR3aa: CASSLLPRINRAKRQYF; j_gene: TRBJ2-7; v_gene: TRBV11-2
CDR3aa: CASTRGGSFTEAFF; j_gene: TRBJ1-1; v_gene: TRBV11-2
CDR3aa: CASSLRPTGHYGYTF; j_gene: TRBJ1-2; v_gene: TRBV27
CDR3aa: CASRTPRGEGNTEAFF; j_gene: TRBJ1-1; v_gene: TRBV2
CDR3aa: CASSLDFGPYSGNTIYF; j_gene: TRBJ1-3; v_gene: TRBV5-6
CDR3aa: CASRRTTRYGTEAFF; j_gene: TRBJ1-1; v_gene: TRBV27
CDR3aa: CASSFASTTYEQYF; j_gene: TRBJ2-7; v_gene: TRBV27
CDR3aa: CASSQNSGTEAFF; j_gene: TRBJ1-1; v_gene: TRBV7-9
CDR3aa: CATSRDRGNYGYTF; j_gene: TRBJ1-2; v_gene: TRBV15
CDR3aa: CASTPYLGTGELFF; j_gene: TRBJ2-2; v_gene: TRBV6-2/TRBV6-3
CDR3aa: CASSRVDNSPLHF; j_gene: TRBJ1-6; v_gene: TRBV28
CDR3aa: CSVAEFGGYGYTF; j_gene: TRBJ1-2; v_gene: TRBV29-1
CDR3aa: CASSLGTETSTDTQYF; j_gene: TRBJ2-3; v_gene: TRBV4-2
CDR3aa: CASSYSISGELFF; j_gene: TRBJ2-2; v_gene: TRBV6-5
CDR3aa: CASSLIPRTGDYGYTF; j_gene: TRBJ1-2; v_gene: TRBV28
CDR3aa: CASSSGQVNYGYTF; j_gene: TRBJ1-2; v_gene: TRBV5-5